This T cell receptor (beta chain) was identified in a study of early T cells in non-severe SARS-CoV-2 infection. Background on the study: Alpha and beta chains were unpaired, from unsorted whole-blood bulk RNA.

TCRdb passed the 5' RACE reads through MiXCR, listing each CDR3 protein once. The profile shows fewer than 50,000 distinct CDR3 sequences, 5.5% to 6.5% of them singletons. The CDR3 totals 15 residues. Trimming cost V 2 bases and J 6 bases, with 14 bases left between them. Sequencing was done on a sample of whole blood. V usage is TRBV12-3 or TRBV12-4 and J usage is TRBJ2-1; perhaps TRBD1 as D (5 bases). The clonotype was recovered from an adult who was a healthcare worker with PCR-confirmed SARS-CoV-2 infection or an uninfected control (not recorded which). The CDR3 region has the DNA TGTGCCAGCAGTTTACTAGGGGATCGAGGCAATGAGCAGTTCTTC. Translating gives CASSLLGDRGNEQFF.